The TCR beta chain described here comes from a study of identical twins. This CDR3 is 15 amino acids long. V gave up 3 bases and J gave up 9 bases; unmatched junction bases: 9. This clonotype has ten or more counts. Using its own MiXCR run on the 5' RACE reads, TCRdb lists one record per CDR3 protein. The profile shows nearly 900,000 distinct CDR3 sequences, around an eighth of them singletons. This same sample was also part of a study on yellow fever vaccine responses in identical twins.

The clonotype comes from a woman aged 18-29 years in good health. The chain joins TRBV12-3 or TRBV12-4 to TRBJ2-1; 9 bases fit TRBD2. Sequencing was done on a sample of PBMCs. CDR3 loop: CASSFGAGGRSEQFF. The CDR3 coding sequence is TGTGCCAGCAGTTTTGGGGCGGGGGGGCGGAGTGAGCAGTTCTTC.